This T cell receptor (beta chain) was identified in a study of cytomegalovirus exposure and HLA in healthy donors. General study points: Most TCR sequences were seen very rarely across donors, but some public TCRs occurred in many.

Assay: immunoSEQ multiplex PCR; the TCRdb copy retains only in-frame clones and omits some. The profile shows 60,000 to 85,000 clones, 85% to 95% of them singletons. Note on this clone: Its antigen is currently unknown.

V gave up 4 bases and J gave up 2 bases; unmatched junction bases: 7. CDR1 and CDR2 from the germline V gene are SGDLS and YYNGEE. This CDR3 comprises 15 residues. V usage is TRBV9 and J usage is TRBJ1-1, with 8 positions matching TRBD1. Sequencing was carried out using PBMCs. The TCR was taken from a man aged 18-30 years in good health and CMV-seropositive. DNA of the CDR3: TGTGCCAGCAGCTCTTTCACAGGGGGAAACACTGAAGCTTTCTTT. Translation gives CASSSFTGGNTEAFF.